The clone carrying this T cell receptor beta chain was picked up one time. What it recognizes is unknown. The PCR used 60 Vbeta and 13 Jbeta primers. In the original processing: Roughly 10 million shared chains were among approximately 80 million unique TCR beta chains counted in a later analysis. Using immunoSEQ multiplex PCR, the repertoire was profiled, and TCRdb retains in-frame clones only, with some absent. The V and J calls and clone size are taken from that table; D and trimming were inferred from the DNA. Of tens of thousands of clones listed, 78% were seen once; the top ten hold over 3%. The V gene's germline CDR1 is SGHRS and CDR2 YFSETQ. There are 17 residues in the CDR3. V lost 0 bases to trimming and J lost 0 bases; unmatched junction nucleotides: 4. The record originates from a study of cytomegalovirus exposure and HLA in healthy donors. Study information: There were around 100 million unique TCR beta sequences, drawn from about 190 million T cells, in an earlier analysis.

Findings and limits, study-wide: Excluded were some V segments that proved indistinguishable, including TRBV6-2 and TRBV6-3.

The V call is TRBV5-1, the J call TRBJ1-5; TRBD1 matches 9 bases. Input material: PBMCs. This TCR came from a woman in her forties in good health and CMV-seronegative. Here the CDR3 DNA reads TGCGCCAGCAGCTTGGGACAGGGGGGGGGTAGCAATCAGCCCCAGCATTTT. Its translation is CASSLGQGGGSNQPQHF.